This entry lists 17 T cell receptor beta chains sequenced from one sample in a study of T cells in Graves' hyperthyroidism and ophthalmopathy (dated by TCRdb to between 2017 and 2020). Receptor libraries were prepared by multiplex PCR. The sequencing machine was an Illumina HiSeq 2000. TCR beta CDR3 regions were amplified from RNA transcripts. The first round of RT-PCR for the TCR CDR3 was performed with the HTBI primer set and the Qiagen OneStep RT-PCR kit. The public reads were reanalyzed by TCRdb: fastp trimming at Q25, MiXCR alignment, in-frame beta chains only. Rows are unified per CDR3 protein, each entry keeping the most common DNA and genes. A total of about 530,000 distinct CDR3 sequences appear in this sample, over 15% of them only once. The ten largest clones take up approximately 15% of the sample. The specimen was blood. Source of these receptors: a woman aged 18-35 years with Graves' ophthalmopathy.

This clonotype was seen at least ten times. The chain carries TRBV28 and TRBJ1-1; the D is unclear. The CDR3 consists of 14 residues. V was cut by 1 base and J by 1 base, with 7 bases left in between. The V gene's germline CDR1 is MDHEN and CDR2 SYDVKM. The CDR3 nucleotides are TGTGCCAGCAGTTTATTAAGAGAGAACACTGAAGCTTTCTTT. The encoded protein is CASSLLRENTEAFF.

This clonotype was picked up many times. The rearrangement joins TRBV6-2 or TRBV6-3 to TRBJ2-1, with D possibly being TRBD2 (6 bases). CDR1 and CDR2 from the germline V gene are MNHEY and SVGEGT. This CDR3 has 14 amino acids. Trimming left V 8 bases short and J 3 bases short, with 14 bases between. CDR3 nucleotide sequence: TGTGCCAGCGGGGACTCGACCCGCTACAATGAGCAGTTCTTC. This gives the protein CASGDSTRYNEQFF.

This clonotype was observed a handful of times. The genes are TRBV4-3 and TRBJ2-1; no definite D call. V lost 0 bases, J lost 8 bases, and 11 bases lay in between. The V gene's germline CDR1 is LGHNA and CDR2 YSLEER. The CDR3 is 14 amino acids. CDR3 bases: TGCGCCAGCAGCCAAGATCAGTTCACCTATGAGCAGTTCTTC. Residues: CASSQDQFTYEQFF.

This clonotype was observed a few times. A much larger clone differs by one base, so this may be a read error. The chain joins TRBV5-6 to TRBJ2-1; perhaps TRBD1 as D (6 bases). The J call is doubtful: the DNA matches TRBJ2-7 better. Looked up from germline, CDR1 is SGHDT and CDR2 is YYEEEE. The CDR3 totals 14 residues. The CDR3 DNA reads as TGTGCCAGCAGCCCCGGGACACCATACAATGAGCAGTACTTC. Its translation: CASSPGTPYNEQYF.

This chain links TRBV27 with TRBJ1-5, with D unclear. This CDR3 has 13 amino acids. V shed 3 bases and J shed 4 bases, with 7 bases lying between them. CDR1 is MNHEY, CDR2 SMNVEV, per germline (reference sequence). CDR3 nucleotides: TGTGCCAGCAGTTTCCTCCCAAATCAGCCCCAGCATTTT. Translating gives CASSFLPNQPQHF.

This clonotype has at least ten counts. This chain connects TRBV27 to TRBJ1-6; TRBD1 aligns across 7 bases. Per germline, CDR1 MNHEY and CDR2 SMNVEV (reference sequence). The V segment lost 6 bases and the J segment 7 bases; nucleotides outside the gene matches: 9. This CDR3 spans 15 amino acids. The CDR3 is CASRIRDSLNSPLHF. DNA for the CDR3: TGTGCCAGCAGGATCCGGGACAGCCTAAATTCACCCCTCCACTTT.

This clonotype came up many times. The chain carries TRBV28 and TRBJ2-1, with D hard to call. This CDR3 region has 13 residues. CDR1 is MDHEN, CDR2 SYDVKM, per germline. Between the trimmed V and J ends, which lost 3 bases and 5 bases, there was a span of 8 bases. This CDR3 reads CASSFSPNNEQFF. The CDR3 DNA reads as TGTGCCAGCAGTTTTTCCCCGAACAATGAGCAGTTCTTC. The whole variable domain, filled in from reference TRBV28 and TRBJ2-1, reads DVKVTQSSRYLVKRTGEKVFLECVQDMDHENMFWYRQDPGLGLRLIYFSYDVKMKEKGDIPEGYSVSREKKERFSLILESASTNQTSMYLCASSFSPNNEQFFGPGTRLTVL.

This clonotype was observed at least ten times. This chain connects TRBV7-3 to TRBJ2-5; TRBD1 matches at 7 bases. Germline assignment: CDR1 SGHTA and CDR2 FQGTGA. J gave up 5 bases and V 5 bases, and 8 bases lay outside the gene matches. The CDR3 consists of 14 residues. The CDR3 region is CASSLSGGLETQYF. In nucleotides, the CDR3 is TGTGCCAGCAGCCTGTCAGGGGGATTGGAGACCCAGTACTTC.

Ten or more counts support this clonotype. The J gene is TRBJ1-4, the V gene TRBV3-1, with D tentatively TRBD1 (6 bases). The CDR3 has 15 residues. The germline CDR1 and CDR2 sequences are LGHDT and YNNKEL (reference sequence). The V end was cut by 3 bases, the J end by 7 bases, with 15 bases between. CDR3 DNA sequence: TGTGCCAGCAGCCAGTCACAGGGTACGCGTGAAAAACTGTTTTTT. It encodes CASSQSQGTREKLFF.

This clonotype was picked up many times. The V gene is TRBV12-3 or TRBV12-4, the J gene TRBJ2-5, with TRBD2 matching 7 bases. After removal of 7 bases from V and 5 bases from J, the junction contained 13 bases not matched to a gene. The CDR3 consists of 15 residues. As DNA, the CDR3 is TGTGCCAGCACTCTCTCTGGCGGGAGCTCGGAGACCCAGTACTTC. Amino acid sequence: CASTLSGGSSETQYF.

Concerning this clonotype itself: Likely a read error: the CDR3 ends without its conserved phenylalanine or tryptophan. V is TRBV30 and J is TRBJ2-1; D is undetermined. The CDR3 spans 12 residues. CDR1 and CDR2 (germline): GTSNPN, SVGIG (reference sequence). The V gene lost 2 bases and the J gene lost 4 bases, with 6 bases spanning the gap. CDR3 in amino acids: CAWSRPYNEQFY. The DNA for the CDR3 is TGTGCCTGGAGTCGGCCGTACAATGAGCAGTTCTAC.

Ten or more counts support this clonotype. This chain joins TRBV19 and TRBJ2-2; a weak D match, TRBD1 (6 bases). V shed 6 bases and J shed 7 bases, with 21 bases lying between them. Per the germline V gene, CDR1 is LNHDA and CDR2 is SQIVND (reference sequence). CDR3 length equals 16 residues. The CDR3 protein is CASSTQGRVSIGELFF. CDR3 DNA: TGTGCCAGTAGCACACAGGGTCGGGTATCGATCGGGGAGCTGTTTTTT. The entire variable domain, with the rest obtained from reference TRBV19 and TRBJ2-2, is as follows: DGGITQSPKYLFRKEGQNVTLSCEQNLNHDAMYWYRQDPGQGLRLIYYSQIVNDFQKGDIAEGYSVSREKKESFPLTVTSAQKNPTAFYLCASSTQGRVSIGELFFGEGSRLTVL.

This clonotype has more than one count but fewer than ten. This may come from a read error, since a much larger clone is one base off. The J gene is TRBJ2-1, the V gene TRBV2; 10 positions match TRBD1. The length of the CDR3 is 13 residues. Germline assignment: CDR1 SNHLY and CDR2 FYNNEI. The CDR3 sequence is CAGRGQGNNEQFF. CDR3 in DNA: TGTGCCGGCAGGGGACAGGGGAACAATGAGCAGTTCTTC.

This clonotype was seen only a few times. This chain connects TRBV7-3 to TRBJ2-7, with TRBD1 matching 8 bases. Germline lookup yields CDR1 SGHTA and CDR2 FQGTGA. This CDR3 has 14 residues. The ends lost 4 bases at V and 2 bases at J; junction bases unmatched: 4. The CDR3 coding sequence is TGTGCCAGCAGCTCTGGGGACAGGCCCTACGAGCAGTACTTC. Translating it yields CASSSGDRPYEQYF.

This rearrangement joins TRBV7-2 to TRBJ2-7; D remains unclear. Trimming shortened V by 0 bases and J by 6 bases, and 15 bases separated the two germline ends. CDR3 size: 15 residues. In germline, CDR1 is SGHTA, CDR2 FQGNSA. The CDR3 region is CASSLALLVGREQYF. The DNA for the CDR3 is TGTGCCAGCAGCTTAGCCCTCTTAGTAGGGCGCGAGCAGTACTTC.

This clonotype has a handful of counts. The chain uses TRBV7-9 and TRBJ2-5; D perhaps matches TRBD2 (5 bases). CDR1 and CDR2 (germline): SEHNR, FQNEAQ (reference sequence). CDR3 length: 17 amino acids. Between the trimmed V and J ends, which lost 5 bases and 9 bases, there was a span of 28 bases. As DNA, the CDR3 is TGTGCCAGCAGCCTACTTGGGAGAGCTTTATATTCGGAGCCCCAGTACTTC. Amino acids: CASSLLGRALYSEPQYF.

This clonotype came up a few times. The rearrangement links TRBV29-1 to TRBJ2-1; no clear D. The V gene's germline CDR1 is SQVTM and CDR2 ANQGSEA. The CDR3 consists of 14 residues. V lost 4 bases to trimming and J lost 0 bases, with 10 bases between them. CDR3 nucleotides: TGCAGCGTTGGTGGGGAACGCTCCTACAATGAGCAGTTCTTC. Translating it yields CSVGGERSYNEQFF.